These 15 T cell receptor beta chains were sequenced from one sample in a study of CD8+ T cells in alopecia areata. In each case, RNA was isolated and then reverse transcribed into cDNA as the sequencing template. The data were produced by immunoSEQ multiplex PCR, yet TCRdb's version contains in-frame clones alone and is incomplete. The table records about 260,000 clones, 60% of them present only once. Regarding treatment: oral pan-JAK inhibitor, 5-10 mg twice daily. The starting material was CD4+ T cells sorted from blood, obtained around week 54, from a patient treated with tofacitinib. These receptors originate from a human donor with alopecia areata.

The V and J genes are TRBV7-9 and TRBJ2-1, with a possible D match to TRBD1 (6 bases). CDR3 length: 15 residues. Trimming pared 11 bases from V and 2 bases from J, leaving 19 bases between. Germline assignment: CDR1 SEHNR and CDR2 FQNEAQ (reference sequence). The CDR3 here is CAANWQGTTYNEQFF. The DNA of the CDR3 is TGTGCCGCGAATTGGCAGGGGACGACCTACAATGAGCAGTTCTTC. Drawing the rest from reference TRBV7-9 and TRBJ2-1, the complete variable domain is DTGVSQNPRHKITKRGQNVTFRCDPISEHNRLYWYRQTLGQGPEFLTYFQNEAQLEKSRLLSDRFSAERPKGSFSTLEIQRTEQGDSAMYLCAANWQGTTYNEQFFGPGTRLTVL.

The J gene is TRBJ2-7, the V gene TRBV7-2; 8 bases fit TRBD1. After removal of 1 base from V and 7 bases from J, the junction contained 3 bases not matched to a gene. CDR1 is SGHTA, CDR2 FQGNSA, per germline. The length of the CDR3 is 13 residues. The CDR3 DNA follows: TGTGCCAGCAGCTTAGGGGGACAGGCGGAGCAGTACTTC. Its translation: CASSLGGQAEQYF.

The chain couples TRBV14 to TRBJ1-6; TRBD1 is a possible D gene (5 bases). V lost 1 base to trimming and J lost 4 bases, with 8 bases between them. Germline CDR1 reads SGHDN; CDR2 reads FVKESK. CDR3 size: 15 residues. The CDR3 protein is CASSQVGGYNSPLHF. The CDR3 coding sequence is TGTGCCAGCAGCCAAGTGGGGGGGTATAATTCACCCCTCCACTTT.

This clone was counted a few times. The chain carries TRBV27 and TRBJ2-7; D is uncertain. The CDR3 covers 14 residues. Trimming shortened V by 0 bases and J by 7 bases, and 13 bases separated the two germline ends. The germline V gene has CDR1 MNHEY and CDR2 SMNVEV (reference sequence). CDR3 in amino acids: CASSLSAGIGEQYF. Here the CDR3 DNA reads TGTGCCAGCAGTTTATCAGCTGGGATTGGGGAGCAGTACTTC.

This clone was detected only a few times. The CDR3 protein is CASSENLGYGYTF. CDR3 coding DNA: TGTGCCAGCAGTGAAAACCTGGGGTATGGCTACACCTTC. V gene TRBV25-1 combines with J gene TRBJ1-2, with no clear D. CDR3 size: 13 residues. Trimming shortened V by 2 bases and J by 5 bases, and 9 bases separated the two germline ends. Germline loops: CDR1 MGHDK, CDR2 SYGVNS.

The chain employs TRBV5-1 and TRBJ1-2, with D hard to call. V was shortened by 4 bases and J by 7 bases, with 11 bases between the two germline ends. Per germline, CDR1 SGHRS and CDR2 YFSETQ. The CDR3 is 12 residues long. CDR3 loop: CASSVGRSGYTF. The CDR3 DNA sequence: TGCGCCAGCAGCGTCGGGAGGTCTGGCTACACCTTC.

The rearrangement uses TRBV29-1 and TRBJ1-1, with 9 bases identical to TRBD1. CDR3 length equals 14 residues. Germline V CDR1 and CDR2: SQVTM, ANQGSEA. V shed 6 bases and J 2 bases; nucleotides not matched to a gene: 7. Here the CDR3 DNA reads TGCAGCGTCGACCTACAGGGGGCAAACACTGAAGCTTTCTTT. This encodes CSVDLQGANTEAFF.

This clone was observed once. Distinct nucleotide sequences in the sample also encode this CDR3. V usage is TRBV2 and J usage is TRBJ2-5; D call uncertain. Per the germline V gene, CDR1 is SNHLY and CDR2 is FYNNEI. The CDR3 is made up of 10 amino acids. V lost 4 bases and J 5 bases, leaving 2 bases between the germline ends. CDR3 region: CASSVETQYF. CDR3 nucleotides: TGTGCCAGCAGTGTCGAGACCCAGTACTTC.

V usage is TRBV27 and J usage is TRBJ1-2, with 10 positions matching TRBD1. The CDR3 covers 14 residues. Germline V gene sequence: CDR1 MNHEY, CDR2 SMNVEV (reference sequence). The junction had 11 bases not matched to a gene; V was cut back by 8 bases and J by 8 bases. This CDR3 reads CASRRDRGSPGYTF. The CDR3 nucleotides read TGTGCCAGCCGCCGGGACAGGGGCTCACCCGGCTACACCTTC.

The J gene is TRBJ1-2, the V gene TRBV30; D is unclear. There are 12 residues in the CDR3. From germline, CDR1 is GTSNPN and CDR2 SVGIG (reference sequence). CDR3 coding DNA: TGTGCTCGCCATGGCCAAGCCTATGGCTACACCTTC. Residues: CARHGQAYGYTF. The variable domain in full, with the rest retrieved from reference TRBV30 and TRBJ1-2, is SQTIHQWPATLVQPVGSPLSLECTVEGTSNPNLYWYRQAAGRGLQLLFYSVGIGQISSEVPQNLSASRPQDRQFILSSKKLLLSDSGFYLCARHGQAYGYTFGSGTRLTVV.

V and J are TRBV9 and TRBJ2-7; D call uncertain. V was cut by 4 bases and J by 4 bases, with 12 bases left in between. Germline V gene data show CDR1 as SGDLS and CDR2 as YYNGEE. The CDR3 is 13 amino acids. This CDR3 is CASSPSDGYEQYF. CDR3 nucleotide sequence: TGTGCCAGCAGCCCTTCGGACGGGTACGAGCAGTACTTC.

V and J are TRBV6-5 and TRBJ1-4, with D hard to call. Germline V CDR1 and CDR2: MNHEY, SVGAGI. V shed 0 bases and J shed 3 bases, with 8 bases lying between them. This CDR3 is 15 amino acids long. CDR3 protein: CASSYSRVANEKLFF. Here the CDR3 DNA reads TGTGCCAGCAGTTACTCGAGGGTGGCTAATGAAAAACTGTTTTTT.

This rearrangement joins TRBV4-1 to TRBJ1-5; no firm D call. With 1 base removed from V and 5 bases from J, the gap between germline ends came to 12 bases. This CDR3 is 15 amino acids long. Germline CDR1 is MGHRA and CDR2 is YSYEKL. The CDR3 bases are TGCGCCAGCAGCCAAGGAACGTCTCCCTATCAGCCCCAGCATTTT. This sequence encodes CASSQGTSPYQPQHF.

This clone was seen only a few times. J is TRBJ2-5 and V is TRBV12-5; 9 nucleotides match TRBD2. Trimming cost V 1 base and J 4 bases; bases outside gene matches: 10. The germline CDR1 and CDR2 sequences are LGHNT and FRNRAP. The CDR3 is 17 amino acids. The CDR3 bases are TGTGCTAGTGGTTTGGGGACTAGCGCTGCAGGTAGAGAGACCCAGTACTTC. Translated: CASGLGTSAAGRETQYF.

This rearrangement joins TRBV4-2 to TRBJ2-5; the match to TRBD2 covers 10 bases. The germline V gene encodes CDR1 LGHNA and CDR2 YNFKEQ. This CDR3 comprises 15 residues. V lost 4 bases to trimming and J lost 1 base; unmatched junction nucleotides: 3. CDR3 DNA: TGTGCCAGCAGCCCCCTAGCGGGGGCCCAAGAGACCCAGTACTTC. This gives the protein CASSPLAGAQETQYF.